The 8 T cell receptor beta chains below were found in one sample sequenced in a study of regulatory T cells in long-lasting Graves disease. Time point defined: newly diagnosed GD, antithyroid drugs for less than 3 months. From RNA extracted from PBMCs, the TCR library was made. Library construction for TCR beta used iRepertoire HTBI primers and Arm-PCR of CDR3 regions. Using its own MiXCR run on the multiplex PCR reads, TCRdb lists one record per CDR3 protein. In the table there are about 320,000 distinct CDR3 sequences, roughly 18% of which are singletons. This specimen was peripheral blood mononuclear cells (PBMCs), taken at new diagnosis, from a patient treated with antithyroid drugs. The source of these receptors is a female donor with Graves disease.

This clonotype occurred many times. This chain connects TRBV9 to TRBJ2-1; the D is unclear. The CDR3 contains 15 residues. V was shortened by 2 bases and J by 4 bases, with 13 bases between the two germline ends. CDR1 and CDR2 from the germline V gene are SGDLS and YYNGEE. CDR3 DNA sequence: TGTGCCAGCAGCGTCCTAGACGGACGGTACAATGAGCAGTTCTTC. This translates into CASSVLDGRYNEQFF.

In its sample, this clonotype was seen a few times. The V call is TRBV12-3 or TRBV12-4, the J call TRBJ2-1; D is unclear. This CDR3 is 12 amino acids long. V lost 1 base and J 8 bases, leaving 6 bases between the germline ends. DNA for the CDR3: TGTGCCAGCAGTTTAGACAACGATGAGCAGTTCTTC. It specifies CASSLDNDEQFF.

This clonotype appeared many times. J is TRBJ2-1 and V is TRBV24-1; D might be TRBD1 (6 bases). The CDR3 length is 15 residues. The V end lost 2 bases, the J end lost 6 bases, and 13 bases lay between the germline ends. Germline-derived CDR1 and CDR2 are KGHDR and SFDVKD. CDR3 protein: CATSDSLVGGNEQFF. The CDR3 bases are TGTGCCACCAGTGATTCTCTTGTAGGGGGCAATGAGCAGTTCTTC.

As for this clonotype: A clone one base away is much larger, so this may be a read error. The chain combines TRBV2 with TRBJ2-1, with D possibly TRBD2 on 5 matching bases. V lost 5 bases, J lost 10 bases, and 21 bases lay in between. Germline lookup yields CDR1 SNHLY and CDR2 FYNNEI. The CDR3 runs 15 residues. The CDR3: CASSYSRGLSYEQFF. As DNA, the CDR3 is TGTGCCAGCAGTTACTCTCGGGGATTATCCTACGAGCAGTTCTTC.

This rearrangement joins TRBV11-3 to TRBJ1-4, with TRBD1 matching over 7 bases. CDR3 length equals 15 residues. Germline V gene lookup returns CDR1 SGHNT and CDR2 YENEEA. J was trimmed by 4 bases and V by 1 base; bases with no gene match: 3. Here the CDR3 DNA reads TGTGCCAGCAGCTTAGGGGACAGAGATAATGAAAAACTGTTTTTT. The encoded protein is CASSLGDRDNEKLFF.

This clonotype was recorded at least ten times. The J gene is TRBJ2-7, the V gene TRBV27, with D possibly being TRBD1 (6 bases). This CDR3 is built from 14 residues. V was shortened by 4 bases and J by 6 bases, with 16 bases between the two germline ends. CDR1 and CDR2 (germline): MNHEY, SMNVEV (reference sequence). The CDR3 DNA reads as TGTGCCAGCAGTTCATCGACAGGACCTTTCGAGCAGTACTTC. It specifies CASSSSTGPFEQYF.

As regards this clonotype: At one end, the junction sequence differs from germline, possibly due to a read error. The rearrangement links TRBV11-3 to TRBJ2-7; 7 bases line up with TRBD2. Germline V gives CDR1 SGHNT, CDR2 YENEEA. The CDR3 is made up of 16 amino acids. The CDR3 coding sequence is TGTGTCAGCGCAGTTTCCCGGGACTATGTACCCTACGAGCAGTACTTC. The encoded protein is CVSAVSRDYVPYEQYF.

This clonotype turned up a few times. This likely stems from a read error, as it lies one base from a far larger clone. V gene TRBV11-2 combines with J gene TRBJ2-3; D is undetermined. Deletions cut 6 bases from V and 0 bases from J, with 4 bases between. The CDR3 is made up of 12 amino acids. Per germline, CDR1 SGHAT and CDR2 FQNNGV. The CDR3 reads CASSCSTDTQYF. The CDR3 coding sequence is TGTGCCAGCAGTTGTAGCACAGATACGCAGTATTTT.